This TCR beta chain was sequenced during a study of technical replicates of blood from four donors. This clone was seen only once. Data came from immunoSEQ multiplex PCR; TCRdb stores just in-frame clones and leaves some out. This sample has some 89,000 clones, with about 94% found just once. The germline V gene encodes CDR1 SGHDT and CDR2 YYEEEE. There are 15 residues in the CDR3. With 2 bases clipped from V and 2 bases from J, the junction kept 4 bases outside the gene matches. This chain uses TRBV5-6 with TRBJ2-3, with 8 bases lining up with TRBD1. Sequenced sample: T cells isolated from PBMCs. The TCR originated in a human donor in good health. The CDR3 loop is CASSLGTGPTDTQYF. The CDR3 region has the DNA TGTGCCAGCAGCTTAGGGACAGGACCCACAGATACGCAGTATTTT.